A single sample is the source of the 5 T cell receptor beta chains below, sequenced in a study of T cells after yellow fever vaccination. TCRdb reanalysed the 5' RACE reads using MiXCR and keeps one entry per CDR3 protein. The sample has some 260,000 distinct CDR3 sequences; about 5.2% are singletons. The sequences come from CD4+ T cells sorted from PBMCs, collected on the day of the yellow fever booster vaccination. Receptors originate from a man aged 18 to 29 who received the YFV17D yellow fever vaccine.

This clonotype showed up just a few times. V gene TRBV5-1 combines with J gene TRBJ2-1; 13 bases fit TRBD2. In germline, CDR1 is SGHRS, CDR2 YFSETQ. The CDR3 has 14 amino acids. Trimming took 5 bases from V and 7 from J; bases not matched to a gene: 3. CDR3 sequence: CASRGTSGVNEQFF. The CDR3, as DNA: TGCGCCAGCAGGGGGACTAGCGGGGTGAATGAGCAGTTCTTC. Full variable domain (remainder filled in from reference TRBV5-1 and TRBJ2-1): KAGVTQTPRYLIKTRGQQVTLSCSPISGHRSVSWYQQTPGQGLQFLFEYFSETQRNKGNFPGRFSGRQFSNSRSEMNVSTLELGDSALYLCASRGTSGVNEQFFGPGTRLTVL.

This clonotype turned up a few times. The rearrangement joins TRBV7-2 to TRBJ1-4, with D unclear. Between the trimmed V and J ends, which lost 1 base and 8 bases, there was a span of 8 bases. Germline CDR1 and CDR2: SGHTA and FQGNSA. This CDR3 has 13 residues. The CDR3 region is CASSLVDREKLFF. DNA of the CDR3: TGTGCCAGCAGCTTAGTGGATAGAGAAAAACTGTTTTTT.

This chain joins TRBV24-1 and TRBJ2-3; the match to TRBD2 covers 10 bases. The V gene end was trimmed by 4 bases and the J gene end by 0 bases; junction bases not matched to a gene: 3. The CDR3 runs 16 residues. CDR1 and CDR2 from the germline V gene are KGHDR and SFDVKD. The CDR3 protein is CATSDPSGSSTDTQYF. For the CDR3, the DNA is TGTGCCACCAGTGACCCTAGCGGGAGTAGCACAGATACGCAGTATTTT.

This chain uses TRBV18 with TRBJ1-5, with D tentatively TRBD1 (5 bases). The CDR3 extends over 15 amino acids. CDR1 and CDR2 (germline): KGHSH, LQKENI. Trimming stripped 4 bases from V and 0 bases from J, with 10 bases between. CDR3 sequence reads: CASSRGEDSNQPQHF. The CDR3 DNA follows: TGTGCCAGCTCACGGGGGGAGGATAGCAATCAGCCCCAGCATTTT. Drawing the rest from reference TRBV18 and TRBJ1-5, the complete variable domain is NAGVMQNPRHLVRRRGQEARLRCSPMKGHSHVYWYRQLPEEGLKFMVYLQKENIIDESGMPKERFSAEFPKEGPSILRIQQVVRGDSAAYFCASSRGEDSNQPQHFGDGTRLSIL.

This clonotype has only a few counts. The J gene is TRBJ2-1, the V gene TRBV6-5; 16 bases align to TRBD2. Per germline, CDR1 MNHEY and CDR2 SVGAGI. This CDR3 region has 14 residues. The junction had 3 bases not matched to a gene; V was cut back by 6 bases and J by 10 bases. The CDR3 here is CASRPGLAGGEQFF. CDR3 sequence (DNA): TGTGCCAGCAGGCCGGGACTAGCGGGGGGGGAGCAGTTCTTC.